This is a list of T cell receptor beta chains from one sample in a study of T cells in Graves' hyperthyroidism and ophthalmopathy. Each CDR3 protein gets one entry after TCRdb re-called the multiplex PCR reads with MiXCR. There are 800,000 or so distinct CDR3 sequences in the sample; about 38% occur only once, and more than 7% lies in the top ten. The sample comprised blood. These receptors were taken from a man aged 18 to 30 with Graves' hyperthyroidism. Each CDR3 is given with its conserved first and last residue. D genes are given only for firm matches. Some rows mark clone size as missing; the rest say once, few, many or name a class of expanded clone.

V	J	D	size	DNA	CDR3
TRBV20-1	TRBJ1-1	-	many	TGCAGTGCTAGAGATGTTGGCAGTCCCAACACTGAAGCTTTCTTT	CSARDVGSPNTEAFF
TRBV7-9	TRBJ2-5	TRBD2	-	TGTGCCAGCAGCCCGGGACTAGCGGGCCACCAAGAGACCCAGTACTTC	CASSPGLAGHQETQYF
TRBV20-1	TRBJ1-6	TRBD1	-	TGCAGTGCTAGCGAGACAGGGGGCGGTTCACCCCTCCACTTT	CSASETGGGSPLHF
TRBV2	TRBJ1-2	-	once	TGTGCCAGCAGTGAAATCAGGCATGGCTACACCTTC	CASSEIRHGYTF
TRBV29-1	TRBJ2-5	TRBD2	many	TGCAGCGCCCCGGGACTAGCGGGACGAAGACGCCAAGAGACCCAGTACTTC	CSAPGLAGRRRQETQYF
TRBV10-3	TRBJ2-7	TRBD1	many	TGTGCCATCAACGGACAGGGCCCCTACGAGCAGTACTTC	CAINGQGPYEQYF
TRBV2	TRBJ1-2	-	many	TGTGCCAGCAGGGATTTTTCGACAATACCCTATGGCTACACCTTC	CASRDFSTIPYGYTF
TRBV6-2/TRBV6-3	TRBJ2-5	TRBD2	once	TGTGCCAGATCCTTCGACAGGCGGGAGGAGGGAGAGACCCAGTACTTC	CARSFDRREEGETQYF
TRBV29-1	TRBJ1-3	-	-	TGCAGCGTTGGGATGCCGGGGAGTAGCTACACCATATATTTT	CSVGMPGSSYTIYF
TRBV7-8	TRBJ1-3	-	-	TGTGCCAGCAGCTTAGAGGCAGGATCGGACACCATATATTTT	CASSLEAGSDTIYF
TRBV9	TRBJ1-1	TRBD1	-	TGTGCCAGCAGTCCTGGACAGGGTCCCATGAACACTGAAGCTTTCTTT	CASSPGQGPMNTEAFF
TRBV5-4	TRBJ2-5	TRBD1	-	TGTGCCAGCAGGTTCCGTGGGACAGGGTCGCAGACCCAGTACTTC	CASRFRGTGSQTQYF
TRBV7-9	TRBJ1-4	-	few	TGTGCCAGCAACAAAGGGGTTGGACCAAATGAAAAACTGTTTTTT	CASNKGVGPNEKLFF
TRBV5-5	TRBJ2-7	-	-	TGTGCCAGCAGCTTGGCCTCTGAGAGCTACGAGCAGTACTTC	CASSLASESYEQYF
TRBV7-9	TRBJ2-7	TRBD1	many	TGTGCCAGCAGCCCCTGGGACAGGACCTACGAGCAGTACTTC	CASSPWDRTYEQYF
TRBV10-3	TRBJ1-5	-	-	TGTGCCATCAGTGAGGGACGGGGTGGAAATCAGCCCCAGCATTTT	CAISEGRGGNQPQHF
TRBV19	TRBJ1-6	-	many	TGTGCCAGTAGTTGGGGTGGAAATTCACCCCTCCACTTT	CASSWGGNSPLHF
TRBV7-9	TRBJ1-2	-	-	TGTGCCAGCAGCCTCTCCGGGGCAGGGGCCTCTAACTATGGCTACACCTTC	CASSLSGAGASNYGYTF
TRBV2	TRBJ1-6	TRBD1	many	TGTGCCAGCAGCTATGACAGGGGGCGGTCACCCCTCCACTTT	CASSYDRGRSPLHF
TRBV5-4	TRBJ1-6	-	-	TGTGCCAGCAGCCAAGGGGACCGCTCCTATAATTCACCCCTCCACTTT	CASSQGDRSYNSPLHF
TRBV7-9	TRBJ1-4	-	-	TGTGCCAGCAGCTCCACCGATGAAAAACTGTTTTTT	CASSSTDEKLFF
TRBV20-1	TRBJ1-5	-	-	TGCAGTGTTCGGCCACCAAATCAGCCCCAGCATTTT	CSVRPPNQPQHF
TRBV20-1	TRBJ2-1	-	-	TGCAGTGCTAGCAGATACAATGAGCAGTTCTTC	CSASRYNEQFF
TRBV9	TRBJ1-2	-	-	TGTGCCAGCAGCGTAGAAGGGGGGGTTGGCTACACCTTC	CASSVEGGVGYTF
TRBV5-1	TRBJ1-2	-	many	TGCGCCAGCAGCCCACTGGACAGCTCCAACTATGGCTACACCTTC	CASSPLDSSNYGYTF
TRBV10-3	TRBJ1-1	-	-	TGTGCCATCAGTGAGTCGGTGGGGGCTTTCTTT	CAISESVGAFF
TRBV7-6	TRBJ2-5	-	many	TGTGCCAGCAGCTTAGATCTAATCGCAGGCCAAGAGACCCAGTACTTC	CASSLDLIAGQETQYF
TRBV7-2	TRBJ2-7	TRBD1	-	TGTGCCAGCAGTTTGACAGGGCCCAAGCAGTACTTC	CASSLTGPKQYF
TRBV2	TRBJ2-7	TRBD1	many	TGTGCCAGCAGTGAGGCGGACAGGGCCTACGAGCAGTACTTC	CASSEADRAYEQYF
TRBV29-1	TRBJ2-7	-	many	TGCAGCGTCATAGCGGCTGCCTACGAGCAGTACTTC	CSVIAAAYEQYF
TRBV20-1	TRBJ2-7	TRBD2	few	TGCAGTGCTAGAGATCACAGCGGGAGAGTCTACGAGCAGTACTTC	CSARDHSGRVYEQYF
TRBV20-1	TRBJ2-7	-	-	TGCAGTTACTCCGGACAGCCCTACGAGCAGTACTTC	CSYSGQPYEQYF
TRBV3-1	TRBJ1-3	-	many	TGTGCCAGCAGCACCCGTCCCGGAAACACCATATATTTT	CASSTRPGNTIYF
TRBV9	TRBJ2-7	-	-	TGTGCCAGCAGCGTATCGGACCGCTCCTACGAGCAGTACTTC	CASSVSDRSYEQYF
TRBV29-1	TRBJ1-1	-	-	TGCAGCGTTAGCGAGGCTAATGAAGCTTTCTTT	CSVSEANEAFF
TRBV6-1	TRBJ2-5	-	-	TGTGCCAGCAGCATTAAGTTTGGGGAGACCCAGTACTTC	CASSIKFGETQYF
TRBV9	TRBJ2-6	-	-	TGTGCCAGCAGCGTAGGGGGCGGGGGACAAGGGGCCAACGTCCTGACTTTC	CASSVGGGGQGANVLTF
TRBV20-1	TRBJ2-7	TRBD1	few	TGCAGTGCTAGTCATTTGACAGGGGGCTACGAGCAGTACTTC	CSASHLTGGYEQYF
TRBV20-1	TRBJ2-7	-	-	TGCAGTGCTAGTCCCGGGGTTGACTCCTACGAGCAGTACTTC	CSASPGVDSYEQYF
TRBV19	TRBJ1-2	-	few	TGTGCCAGTAAATTGGAGCAGGGGCTCCCCTATGGCTACACCTTC	CASKLEQGLPYGYTF
TRBV7-2	TRBJ2-5	TRBD1	-	TGTGCCAGCACTTGGACAGGGGGACAAGAGACCCAGTACTTC	CASTWTGGQETQYF
TRBV2	TRBJ2-7	-	few	TGTGCCAGCAGTTTAGCCGGGACGGTCGAGCAGTACTTC	CASSLAGTVEQYF
TRBV29-1	TRBJ1-1	-	-	TGCAGCGTTGATGGGGGGGCAGCTTCCCGCATGAACACTGAAGCTTTCTTT	CSVDGGAASRMNTEAFF
TRBV5-4	TRBJ1-1	-	-	TGTGCCAGCAGCTTTCCGGCTAGGGACACTGAAGCTTTCTTT	CASSFPARDTEAFF
TRBV4-1	TRBJ2-7	TRBD1	-	TGCGCCAGCAGCCAAACCCTGACCCGGGACAGGGGGAGCGAGCAGTACTTC	CASSQTLTRDRGSEQYF
TRBV10-3	TRBJ1-1	TRBD1	-	TGTGCCACCGGGACAGGGGCCGGGGCTGAAGCTTTCTTT	CATGTGAGAEAFF
TRBV20-1	TRBJ2-7	-	-	TGCAGTGCTAGAGCACCACAAAGTCAATCCTACGAGCAGTACTTC	CSARAPQSQSYEQYF
TRBV29-1	TRBJ2-7	-	few	TGCAGCGTTACCGGGACCGCCGCCTACGAGCAGTACTTC	CSVTGTAAYEQYF
TRBV29-1	TRBJ1-2	TRBD1	many	TGCAGCGTTGAAGTTGTGGACAGGATATATGGCTACACCTTC	CSVEVVDRIYGYTF
TRBV4-1	TRBJ1-1	-	few	TGTGCCAGCAGCCATTCTGACGGATACACTGAAGCTTTCTTT	CASSHSDGYTEAFF
TRBV12-3/TRBV12-4	TRBJ1-4	-	-	TGTGCCAGCAGTTTAGGGCTCGAGAATGAAAAACTGTTTTTT	CASSLGLENEKLFF
TRBV9	TRBJ1-1	-	-	TGTGCCAGCACCCCGGGGGGGGCACCTTCTGAAGCTTTCTTT	CASTPGGAPSEAFF
TRBV2	TRBJ2-7	-	many	TGTGCCAGCAGACCGGCAGGGCCCGAGCAGTACTTC	CASRPAGPEQYF